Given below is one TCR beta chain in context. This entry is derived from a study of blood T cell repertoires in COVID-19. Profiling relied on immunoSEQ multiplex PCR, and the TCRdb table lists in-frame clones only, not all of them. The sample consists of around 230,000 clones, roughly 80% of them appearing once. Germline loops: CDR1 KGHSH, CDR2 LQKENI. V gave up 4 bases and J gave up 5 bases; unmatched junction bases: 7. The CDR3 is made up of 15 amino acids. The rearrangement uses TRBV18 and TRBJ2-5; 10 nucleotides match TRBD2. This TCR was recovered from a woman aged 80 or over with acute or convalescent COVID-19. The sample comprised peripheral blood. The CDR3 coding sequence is TGTGCCAGCTCACTTCTAGCGGGGGCAGAGGAGACCCAGTACTTC. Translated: CASSLLAGAEETQYF.